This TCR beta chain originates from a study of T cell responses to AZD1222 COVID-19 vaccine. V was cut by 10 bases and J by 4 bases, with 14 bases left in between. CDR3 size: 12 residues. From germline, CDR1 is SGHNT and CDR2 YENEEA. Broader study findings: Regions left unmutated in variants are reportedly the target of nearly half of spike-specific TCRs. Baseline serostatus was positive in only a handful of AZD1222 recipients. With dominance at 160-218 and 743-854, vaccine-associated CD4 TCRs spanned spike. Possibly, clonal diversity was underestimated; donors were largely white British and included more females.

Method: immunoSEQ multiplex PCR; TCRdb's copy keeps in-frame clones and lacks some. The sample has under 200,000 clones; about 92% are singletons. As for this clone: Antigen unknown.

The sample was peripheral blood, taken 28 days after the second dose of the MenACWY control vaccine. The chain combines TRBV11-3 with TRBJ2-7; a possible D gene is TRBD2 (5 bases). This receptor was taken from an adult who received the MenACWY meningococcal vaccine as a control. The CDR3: CATGSDGYEQYF. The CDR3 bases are TGTGCCACCGGTAGCGATGGTTACGAGCAGTACTTC.